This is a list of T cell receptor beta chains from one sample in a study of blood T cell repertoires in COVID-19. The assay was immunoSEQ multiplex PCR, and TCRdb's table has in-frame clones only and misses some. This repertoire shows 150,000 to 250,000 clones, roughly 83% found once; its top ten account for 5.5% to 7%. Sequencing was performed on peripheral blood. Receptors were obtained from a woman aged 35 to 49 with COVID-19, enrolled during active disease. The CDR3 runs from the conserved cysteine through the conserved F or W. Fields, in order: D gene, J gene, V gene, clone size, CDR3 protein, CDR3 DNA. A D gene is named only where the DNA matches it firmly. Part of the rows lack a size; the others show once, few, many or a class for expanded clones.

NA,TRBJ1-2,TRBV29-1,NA,CSVADSPGYTF,TGCAGCGTTGCGGACAGCCCTGGCTACACCTTC
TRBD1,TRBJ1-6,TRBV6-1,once,CASSESGGNNSPLHF,TGTGCCAGCAGTGAATCAGGGGGCAATAATTCACCCCTCCACTTT
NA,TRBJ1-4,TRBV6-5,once,CASIGGEKLFF,TGTGCCAGCATAGGGGGTGAAAAACTGTTTTTT
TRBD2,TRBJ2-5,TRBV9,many,CASSGLAGGGTQYF,TGTGCCAGCAGCGGACTAGCGGGAGGTGGGACCCAGTACTTC
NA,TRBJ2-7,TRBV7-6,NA,CASSDFEDIGLYEQYF,TGTGCCAGCAGTGATTTTGAGGACATCGGCCTCTACGAGCAGTACTTC
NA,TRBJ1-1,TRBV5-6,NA,CASSLGRRAGAFTEAFF,TGTGCCAGCAGCTTGGGAAGGCGGGCGGGGGCTTTCACTGAAGCTTTCTTT
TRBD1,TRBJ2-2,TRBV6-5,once,CASRRTGPTGELFF,TGTGCCAGCCGACGGACAGGGCCCACCGGGGAGCTGTTTTTT
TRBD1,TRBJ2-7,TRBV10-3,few,CAIDPGQGDYEQYF,TGTGCCATCGATCCAGGACAGGGTGACTACGAGCAGTACTTC
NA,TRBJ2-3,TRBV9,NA,CASSPLVSTDTQYF,TGTGCCAGCAGCCCGTTAGTTAGCACAGATACGCAGTATTTT
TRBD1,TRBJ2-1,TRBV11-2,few,CASSLVTGGDNEQFF,TGTGCCAGCAGCTTAGTCACAGGGGGTGACAATGAGCAGTTCTTC
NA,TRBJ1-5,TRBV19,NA,CASSMVQGSNQPQHF,TGTGCCAGTAGTATGGTACAGGGAAGCAATCAGCCCCAGCATTTT
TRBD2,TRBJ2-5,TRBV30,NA,CAWSEGGKETQYF,TGTGCCTGGAGTGAGGGAGGGAAGGAGACCCAGTACTTC
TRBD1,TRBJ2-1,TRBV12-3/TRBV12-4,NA,CASSLNRGPEQFF,TGTGCCAGCAGTTTAAACAGGGGGCCTGAGCAGTTCTTC
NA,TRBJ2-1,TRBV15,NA,CATRGGGNHNEQFF,TGTGCCACCAGAGGGGGCGGGAACCACAATGAGCAGTTCTTC
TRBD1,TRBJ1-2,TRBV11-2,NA,CASSRQGVYGYTF,TGTGCCAGCAGCCGTCAGGGGGTCTATGGCTACACCTTC
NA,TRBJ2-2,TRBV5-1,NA,CASTQSWSGELFF,TGCGCCAGCACCCAGTCATGGTCGGGGGAGCTGTTTTTT
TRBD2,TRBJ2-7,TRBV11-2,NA,CASSLDRREGDEQYF,TGTGCCAGCAGCTTAGATCGACGGGAGGGCGACGAGCAGTACTTC
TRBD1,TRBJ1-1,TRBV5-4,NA,CASSLGGTGAAFF,TGTGCCAGCAGCTTGGGGGGGACAGGGGCGGCTTTCTTT
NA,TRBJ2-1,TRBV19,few,CASSIVKRSEQFF,TGTGCCAGTAGTATAGTTAAAAGGAGTGAGCAGTTCTTC
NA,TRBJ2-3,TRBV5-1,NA,CASSSRPDTDTQYF,TGCGCCAGCAGCTCGCGGCCCGACACAGATACGCAGTATTTT
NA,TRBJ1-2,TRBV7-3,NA,CASSPAGNYGGYTF,TGTGCCAGCAGCCCCGCAGGAAATTATGGCGGCTACACCTTC
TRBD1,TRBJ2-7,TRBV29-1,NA,CSVAPRTGINEQYF,TGCAGCGTAGCCCCTAGGACAGGGATCAACGAGCAGTACTTC
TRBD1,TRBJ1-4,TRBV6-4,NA,CASGDRAGGEKLFF,TGTGCCAGCGGAGACAGGGCCGGGGGTGAAAAACTGTTTTTT
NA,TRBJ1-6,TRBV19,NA,CASNGGTYNSPLHF,TGTGCCAGTAACGGCGGGACCTATAATTCACCCCTCCACTTT
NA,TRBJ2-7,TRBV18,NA,CASSPPSSSYEQYF,TGTGCCAGCTCACCACCATCCAGCTCCTACGAGCAGTACTTC